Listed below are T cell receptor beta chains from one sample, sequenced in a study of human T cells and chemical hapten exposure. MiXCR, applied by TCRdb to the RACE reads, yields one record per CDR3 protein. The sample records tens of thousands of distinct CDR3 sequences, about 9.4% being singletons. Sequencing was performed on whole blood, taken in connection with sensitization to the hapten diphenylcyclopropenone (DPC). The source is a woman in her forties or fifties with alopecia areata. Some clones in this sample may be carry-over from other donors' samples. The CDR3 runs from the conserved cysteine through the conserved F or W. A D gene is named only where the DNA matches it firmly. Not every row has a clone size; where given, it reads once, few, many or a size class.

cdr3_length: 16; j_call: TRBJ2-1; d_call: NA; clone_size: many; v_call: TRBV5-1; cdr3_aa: CASSSWNRREYNEQFF; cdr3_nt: TGCGCCAGCAGCTCCTGGAACAGGAGAGAATACAATGAGCAGTTCTTC
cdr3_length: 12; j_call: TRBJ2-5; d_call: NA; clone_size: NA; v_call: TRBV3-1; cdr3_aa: CASTERAETQYF; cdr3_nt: TGTGCCAGCACCGAAAGGGCAGAGACCCAGTACTTC
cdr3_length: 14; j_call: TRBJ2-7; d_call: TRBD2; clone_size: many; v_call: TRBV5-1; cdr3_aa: CASSSAGGSYEQYF; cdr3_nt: TGCGCCAGCAGCTCAGCGGGAGGGAGCTACGAGCAGTACTTC
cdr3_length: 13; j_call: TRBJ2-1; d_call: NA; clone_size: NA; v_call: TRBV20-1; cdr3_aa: CSPKSLAYNEQFF; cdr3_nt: TGCAGCCCTAAAAGTCTAGCTTACAATGAGCAGTTCTTC
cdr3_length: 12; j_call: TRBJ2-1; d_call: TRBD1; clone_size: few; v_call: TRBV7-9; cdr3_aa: CASSDRDDEQFF; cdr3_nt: TGTGCCAGCAGCGACAGGGACGATGAGCAGTTCTTC
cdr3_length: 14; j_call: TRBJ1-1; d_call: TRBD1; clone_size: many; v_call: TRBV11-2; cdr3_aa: CASSLIPGGSGAFF; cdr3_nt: TGTGCCAGCAGCTTAATTCCAGGGGGGAGTGGAGCTTTCTTT
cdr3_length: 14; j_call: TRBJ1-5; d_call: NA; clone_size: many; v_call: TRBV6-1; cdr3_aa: CASSEDRLNQPQHF; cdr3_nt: TGTGCCAGCAGTGAGGACAGATTGAATCAGCCCCAGCATTTT
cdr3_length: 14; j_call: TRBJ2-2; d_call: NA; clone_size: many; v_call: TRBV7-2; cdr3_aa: CASSLSFYTGELFF; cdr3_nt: TGTGCCAGCAGCTTATCCTTTTACACCGGGGAGCTGTTTTTT
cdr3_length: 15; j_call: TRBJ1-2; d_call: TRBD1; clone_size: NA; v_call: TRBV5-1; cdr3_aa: CASSMDRAAYYGYTF; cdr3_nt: TGCGCCAGCAGCATGGACAGGGCGGCATACTATGGCTACACCTTC
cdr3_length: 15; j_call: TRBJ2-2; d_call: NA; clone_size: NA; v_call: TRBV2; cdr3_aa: CASRVLAANTGELFF; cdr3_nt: TGTGCCAGCAGGGTTCTAGCAGCGAACACCGGGGAGCTGTTTTTT
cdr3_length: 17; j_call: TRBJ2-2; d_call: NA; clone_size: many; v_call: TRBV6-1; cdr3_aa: CASSADRDYLNTGELFF; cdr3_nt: TGTGCCAGCAGTGCCGACAGGGACTACCTGAACACCGGGGAGCTGTTTTTT
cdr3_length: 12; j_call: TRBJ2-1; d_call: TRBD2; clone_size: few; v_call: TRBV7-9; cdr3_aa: CASSLAGTRQFF; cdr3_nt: TGTGCCAGCAGCTTAGCAGGGACTAGGCAGTTCTTC
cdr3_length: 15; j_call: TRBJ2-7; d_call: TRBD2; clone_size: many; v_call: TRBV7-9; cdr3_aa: CASSRGLAGDDEQYF; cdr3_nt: TGTGCCAGCAGCCGGGGCCTAGCGGGAGATGACGAGCAGTACTTC
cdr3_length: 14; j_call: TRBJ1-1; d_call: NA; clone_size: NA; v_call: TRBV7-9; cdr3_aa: CASSLEGVQGSAFF; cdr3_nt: TGTGCCAGCAGCTTAGAAGGTGTCCAGGGCTCAGCTTTCTTT
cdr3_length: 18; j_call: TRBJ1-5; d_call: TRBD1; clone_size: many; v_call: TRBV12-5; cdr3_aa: CASGLVLGPPGQGQPQHF; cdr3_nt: TGTGCTAGTGGTTTGGTACTAGGCCCTCCGGGACAGGGTCAGCCCCAGCATTTT
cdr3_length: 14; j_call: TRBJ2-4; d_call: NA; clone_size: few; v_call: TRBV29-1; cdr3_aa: CSVGEGVAKNIQYF; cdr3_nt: TGCAGCGTTGGAGAGGGGGTAGCCAAAAACATTCAGTACTTC
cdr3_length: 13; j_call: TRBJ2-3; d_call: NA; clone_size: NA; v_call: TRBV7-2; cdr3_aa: CASSLTGGDTQYF; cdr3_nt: TGTGCCAGCAGCTTAACCGGGGGAGATACGCAGTATTTT
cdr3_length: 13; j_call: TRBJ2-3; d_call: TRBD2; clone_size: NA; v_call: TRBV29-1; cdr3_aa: CSVAEGGADTQYF; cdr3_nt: TGCAGCGTTGCAGAGGGAGGGGCAGATACGCAGTATTTT
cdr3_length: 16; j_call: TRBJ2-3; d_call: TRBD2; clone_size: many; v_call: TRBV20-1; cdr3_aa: CSAPSGAGVHTDTQYF; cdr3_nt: TGCAGTGCCCCTTCCGGAGCGGGAGTCCACACAGATACGCAGTATTTT
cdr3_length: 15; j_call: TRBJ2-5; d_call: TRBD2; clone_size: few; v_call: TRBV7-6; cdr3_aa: CASSLILAGGETQYF; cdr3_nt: TGTGCCAGCAGCTTAATACTAGCGGGAGGAGAGACCCAGTACTTC
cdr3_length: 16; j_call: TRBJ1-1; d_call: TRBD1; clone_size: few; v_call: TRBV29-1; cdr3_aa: CSIRTGGDFMNTEAFF; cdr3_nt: TGCAGCATAAGAACAGGGGGCGATTTCATGAACACTGAAGCTTTCTTT
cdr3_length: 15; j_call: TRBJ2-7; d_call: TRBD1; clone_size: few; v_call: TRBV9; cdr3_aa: CASSVDDRVPYEQYF; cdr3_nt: TGTGCCAGCAGCGTAGATGACAGGGTCCCCTACGAGCAGTACTTC
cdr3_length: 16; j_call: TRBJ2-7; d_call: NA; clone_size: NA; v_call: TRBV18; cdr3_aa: CASSPPRTVDSYEQYF; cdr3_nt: TGTGCCAGCTCACCACCTCGGACGGTCGATTCCTACGAGCAGTACTTC
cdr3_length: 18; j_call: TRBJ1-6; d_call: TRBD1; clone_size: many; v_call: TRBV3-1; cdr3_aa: CASSQGTGGSYLNSPLHF; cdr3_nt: TGTGCCAGCAGCCAAGGGACAGGGGGCTCCTACCTTAATTCACCCCTCCACTTT
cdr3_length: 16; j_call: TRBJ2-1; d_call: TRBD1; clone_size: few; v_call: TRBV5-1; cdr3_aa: CASSPQGQGTYNEQFF; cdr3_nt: TGCGCCAGCAGCCCGCAGGGACAGGGGACCTACAATGAGCAGTTCTTC
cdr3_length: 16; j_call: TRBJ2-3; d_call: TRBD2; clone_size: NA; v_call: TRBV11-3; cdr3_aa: CASSFGAGDGTDTQYF; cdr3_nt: TGTGCCAGCAGCTTTGGAGCGGGAGACGGCACAGATACGCAGTATTTT
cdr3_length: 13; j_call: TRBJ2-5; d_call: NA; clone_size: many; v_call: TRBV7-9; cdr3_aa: CASSSGFAETQYF; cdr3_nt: TGTGCCAGCAGCTCCGGGTTTGCAGAGACCCAGTACTTC
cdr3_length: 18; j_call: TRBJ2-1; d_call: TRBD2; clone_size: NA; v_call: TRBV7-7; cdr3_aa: CASSQRTWSGTSENEQFF; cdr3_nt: TGTGCCAGCAGCCAGCGGACATGGAGCGGGACTAGCGAGAATGAGCAGTTCTTC
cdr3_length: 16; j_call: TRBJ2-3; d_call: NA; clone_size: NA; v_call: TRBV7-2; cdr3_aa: CASSPRAAGDISSQYF; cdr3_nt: TGTGCCAGCAGCCCCAGGGCAGCGGGTGACATTAGCTCGCAGTATTTT
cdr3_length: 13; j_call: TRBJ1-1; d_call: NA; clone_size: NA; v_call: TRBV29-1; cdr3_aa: CSVTRDVSTEAFF; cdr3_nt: TGCAGCGTAACCAGGGACGTCAGCACTGAAGCTTTCTTT
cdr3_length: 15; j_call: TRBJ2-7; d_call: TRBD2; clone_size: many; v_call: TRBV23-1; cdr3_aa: CASSQFCGRAHEQYF; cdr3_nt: TGCGCCAGCAGTCAATTTTGCGGGAGGGCCCACGAGCAGTACTTC
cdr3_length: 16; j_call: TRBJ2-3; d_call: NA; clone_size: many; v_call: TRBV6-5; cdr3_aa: CASSYSISGSTDTQYF; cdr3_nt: TGTGCCAGCAGTTACTCGATCTCAGGGAGCACAGATACGCAGTATTTT
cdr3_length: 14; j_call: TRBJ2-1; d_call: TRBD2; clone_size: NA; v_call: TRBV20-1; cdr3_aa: CSATLAGIGNEQFF; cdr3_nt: TGCAGTGCTACTCTAGCGGGAATTGGGAATGAGCAGTTCTTC
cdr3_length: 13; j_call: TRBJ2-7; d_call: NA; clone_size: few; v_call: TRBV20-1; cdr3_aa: CSARDLLADEQYF; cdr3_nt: TGCAGTGCTAGAGACCTCTTAGCGGACGAGCAGTACTTC
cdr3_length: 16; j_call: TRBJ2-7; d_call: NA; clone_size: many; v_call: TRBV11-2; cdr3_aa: CASSLAIQGSPYEQYF; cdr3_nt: TGTGCCAGCAGCTTAGCCATACAGGGAAGCCCCTACGAGCAGTACTTC
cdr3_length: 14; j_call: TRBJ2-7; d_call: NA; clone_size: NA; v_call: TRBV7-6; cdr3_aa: CVSSLAGRSYEQYF; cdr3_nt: TGTGTCAGCAGCTTAGCAGGTCGCTCCTACGAGCAGTACTTC
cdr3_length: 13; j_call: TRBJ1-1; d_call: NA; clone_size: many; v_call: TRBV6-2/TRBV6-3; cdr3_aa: CASILHTSTEAFF; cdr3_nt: TGTGCCAGCATTCTCCACACGTCCACTGAAGCTTTCTTT
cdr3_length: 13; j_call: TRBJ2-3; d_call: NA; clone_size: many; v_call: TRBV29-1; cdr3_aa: CSVDQGGTDTQYF; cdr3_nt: TGCAGCGTTGATCAGGGAGGAACAGATACGCAGTATTTT
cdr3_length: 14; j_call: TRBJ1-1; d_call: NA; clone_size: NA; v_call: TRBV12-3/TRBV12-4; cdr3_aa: CASSLARVGTEAFF; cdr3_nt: TGTGCCAGCAGTTTAGCCCGGGTAGGGACTGAAGCTTTCTTT
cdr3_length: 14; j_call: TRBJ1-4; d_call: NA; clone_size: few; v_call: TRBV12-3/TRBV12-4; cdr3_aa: CASSFGDTDEKLFF; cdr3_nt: TGTGCCAGCAGTTTCGGGGACACGGATGAAAAACTGTTTTTT
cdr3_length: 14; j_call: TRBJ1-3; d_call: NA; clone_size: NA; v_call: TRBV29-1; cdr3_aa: CSVLQGTSGNTIYF; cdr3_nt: TGCAGCGTTCTCCAGGGAACGTCTGGAAACACCATATATTTT
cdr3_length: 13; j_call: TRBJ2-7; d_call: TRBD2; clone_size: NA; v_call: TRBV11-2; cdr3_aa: CASSWAGGAEQYF; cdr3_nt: TGTGCCAGCAGCTGGGCGGGGGGCGCCGAGCAGTACTTC
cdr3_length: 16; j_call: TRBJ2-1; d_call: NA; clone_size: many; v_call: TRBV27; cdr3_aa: CASSPAGTLSYNEQFF; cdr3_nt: TGTGCCAGCAGTCCGGCCGGGACCCTCTCCTACAATGAGCAGTTCTTC
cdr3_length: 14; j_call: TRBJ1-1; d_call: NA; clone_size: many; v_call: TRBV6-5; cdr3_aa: CASSYSPGVTEAFF; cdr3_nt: TGTGCCAGCAGTTACAGCCCGGGGGTGACTGAAGCTTTCTTT
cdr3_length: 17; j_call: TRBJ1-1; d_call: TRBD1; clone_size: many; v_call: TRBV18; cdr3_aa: CASSPRDSGGRNTEAFF; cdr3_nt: TGTGCCAGCTCCCCCAGGGACAGCGGGGGCCGGAACACTGAAGCTTTCTTT
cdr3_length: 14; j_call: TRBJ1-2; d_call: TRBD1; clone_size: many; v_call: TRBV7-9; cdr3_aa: CASSLGQSVYGYTF; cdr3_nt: TGTGCCAGCAGCTTGGGACAGAGCGTCTATGGCTACACCTTC
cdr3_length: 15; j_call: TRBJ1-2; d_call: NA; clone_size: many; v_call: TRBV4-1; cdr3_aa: CASSQGVLTSYGYTF; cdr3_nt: TGCGCCAGCAGCCAAGGTGTATTGACAAGCTATGGCTACACCTTC
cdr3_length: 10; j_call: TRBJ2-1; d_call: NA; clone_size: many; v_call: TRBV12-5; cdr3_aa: CASEDNEQFF; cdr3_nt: TGTGCTAGTGAGGACAATGAGCAGTTCTTC
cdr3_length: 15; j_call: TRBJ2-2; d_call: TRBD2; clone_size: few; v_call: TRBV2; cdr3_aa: CASSILAGGVGELFF; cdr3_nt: TGTGCCAGCAGTATCTTAGCGGGAGGGGTCGGGGAGCTGTTTTTT
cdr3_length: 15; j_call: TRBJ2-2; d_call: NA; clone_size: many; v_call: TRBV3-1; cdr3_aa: CASSPRGTNTGELFF; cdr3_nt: TGTGCCAGCAGCCCCAGGGGAACGAACACCGGGGAGCTGTTTTTT
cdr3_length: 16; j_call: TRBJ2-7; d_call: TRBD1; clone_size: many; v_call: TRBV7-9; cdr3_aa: CASRRTGDTSSYEQYF; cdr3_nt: TGTGCCAGCAGGCGAACAGGGGATACTAGCTCCTACGAGCAGTACTTC
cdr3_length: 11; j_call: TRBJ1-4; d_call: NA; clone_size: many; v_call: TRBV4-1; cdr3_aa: CATGANEKLFF; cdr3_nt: TGCGCCACCGGAGCTAATGAAAAACTGTTTTTT